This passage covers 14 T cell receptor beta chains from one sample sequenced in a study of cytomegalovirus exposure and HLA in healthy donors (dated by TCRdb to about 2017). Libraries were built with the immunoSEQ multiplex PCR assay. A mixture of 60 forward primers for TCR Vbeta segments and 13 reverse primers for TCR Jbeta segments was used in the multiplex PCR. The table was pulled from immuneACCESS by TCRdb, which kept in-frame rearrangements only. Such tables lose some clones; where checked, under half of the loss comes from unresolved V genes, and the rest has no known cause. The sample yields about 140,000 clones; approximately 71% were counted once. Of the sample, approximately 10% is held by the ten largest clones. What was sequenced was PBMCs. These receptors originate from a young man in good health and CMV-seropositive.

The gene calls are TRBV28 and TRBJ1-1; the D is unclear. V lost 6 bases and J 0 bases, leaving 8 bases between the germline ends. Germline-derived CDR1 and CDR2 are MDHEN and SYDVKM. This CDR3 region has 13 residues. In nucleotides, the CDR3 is TGTGCCAGCAGCCTCGAGATGAACACTGAAGCTTTCTTT. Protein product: CASSLEMNTEAFF. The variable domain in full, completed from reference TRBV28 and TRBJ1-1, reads DVKVTQSSRYLVKRTGEKVFLECVQDMDHENMFWYRQDPGLGLRLIYFSYDVKMKEKGDIPEGYSVSREKKERFSLILESASTNQTSMYLCASSLEMNTEAFFGQGTRLTVV.

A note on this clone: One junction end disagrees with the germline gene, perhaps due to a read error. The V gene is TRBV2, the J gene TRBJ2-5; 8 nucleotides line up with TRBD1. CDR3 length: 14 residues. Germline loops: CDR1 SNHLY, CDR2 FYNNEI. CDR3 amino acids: CASSEADRVQTQHF. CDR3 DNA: TGTGCCAGCAGTGAAGCGGACAGGGTCCAGACCCAGCACTTC.

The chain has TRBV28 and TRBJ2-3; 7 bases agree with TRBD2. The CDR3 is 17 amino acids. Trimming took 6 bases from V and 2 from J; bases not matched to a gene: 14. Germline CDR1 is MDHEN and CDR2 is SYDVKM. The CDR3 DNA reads TGTGCCAGCAGGGTAATAAAAAGACGGGGGGACACAGATACGCAGTATTTT. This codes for CASRVIKRRGDTDTQYF.

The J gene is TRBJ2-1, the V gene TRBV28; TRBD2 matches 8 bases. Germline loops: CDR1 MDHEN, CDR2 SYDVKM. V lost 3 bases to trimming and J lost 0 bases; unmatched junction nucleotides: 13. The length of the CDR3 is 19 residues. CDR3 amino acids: CASSFPRIAGTSSYNEQFF. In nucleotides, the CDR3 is TGTGCCAGCAGTTTCCCACGGATAGCGGGGACGAGCTCCTACAATGAGCAGTTCTTC.

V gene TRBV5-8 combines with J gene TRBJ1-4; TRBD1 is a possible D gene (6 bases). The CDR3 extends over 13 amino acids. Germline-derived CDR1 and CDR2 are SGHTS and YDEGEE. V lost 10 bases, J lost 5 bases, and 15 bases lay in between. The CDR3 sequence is CAPSWTENEKLFF. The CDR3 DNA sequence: TGTGCCCCGAGCTGGACAGAAAATGAAAAACTGTTTTTT.

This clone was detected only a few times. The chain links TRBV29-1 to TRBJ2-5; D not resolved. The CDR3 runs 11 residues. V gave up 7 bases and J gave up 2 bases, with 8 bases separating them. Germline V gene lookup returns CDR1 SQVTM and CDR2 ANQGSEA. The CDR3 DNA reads TGCAGCGGTAGGAGACAAGAGACCCAGTACTTC. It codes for CSGRRQETQYF.

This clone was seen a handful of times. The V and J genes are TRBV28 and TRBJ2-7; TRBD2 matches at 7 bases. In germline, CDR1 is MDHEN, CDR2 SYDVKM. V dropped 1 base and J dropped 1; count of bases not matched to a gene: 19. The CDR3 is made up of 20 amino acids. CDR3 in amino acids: CASSLYTWRGMAPPSYEQYF. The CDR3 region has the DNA TGTGCCAGCAGTTTATACACATGGCGGGGGATGGCCCCTCCGTCCTACGAGCAGTACTTC. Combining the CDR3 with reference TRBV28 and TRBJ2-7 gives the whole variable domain DVKVTQSSRYLVKRTGEKVFLECVQDMDHENMFWYRQDPGLGLRLIYFSYDVKMKEKGDIPEGYSVSREKKERFSLILESASTNQTSMYLCASSLYTWRGMAPPSYEQYFGPGTRLTVT.

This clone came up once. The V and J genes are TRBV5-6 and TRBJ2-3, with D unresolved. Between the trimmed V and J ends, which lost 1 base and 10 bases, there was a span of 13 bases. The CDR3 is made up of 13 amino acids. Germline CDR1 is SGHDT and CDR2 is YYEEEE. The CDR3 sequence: CASSLPFQRAQYF. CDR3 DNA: TGTGCCAGCAGCTTGCCATTCCAGCGCGCGCAGTATTTT. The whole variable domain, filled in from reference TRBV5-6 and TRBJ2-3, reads DAGVTQSPTHLIKTRGQQVTLRCSPKSGHDTVSWYQQALGQGPQFIFQYYEEEERQRGNFPDRFSGHQFPNYSSELNVNALLLGDSALYLCASSLPFQRAQYFGPGTRLTVL.

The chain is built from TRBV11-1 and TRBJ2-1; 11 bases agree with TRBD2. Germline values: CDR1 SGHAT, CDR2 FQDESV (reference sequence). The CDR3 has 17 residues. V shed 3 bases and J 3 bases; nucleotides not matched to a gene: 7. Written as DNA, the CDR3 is TGTGCCAGCAGCTTGGGTCTTAGCGGGAGGGTCTACAATGAGCAGTTCTTC. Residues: CASSLGLSGRVYNEQFF.

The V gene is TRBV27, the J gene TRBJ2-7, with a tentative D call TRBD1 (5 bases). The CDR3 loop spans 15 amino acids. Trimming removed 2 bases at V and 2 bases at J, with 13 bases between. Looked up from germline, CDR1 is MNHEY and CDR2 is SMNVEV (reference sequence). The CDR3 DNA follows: TGTGCCAGCAGTTTAGGGGCGGCCCGGACCTACGAGCAGTACTTC. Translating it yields CASSLGAARTYEQYF.

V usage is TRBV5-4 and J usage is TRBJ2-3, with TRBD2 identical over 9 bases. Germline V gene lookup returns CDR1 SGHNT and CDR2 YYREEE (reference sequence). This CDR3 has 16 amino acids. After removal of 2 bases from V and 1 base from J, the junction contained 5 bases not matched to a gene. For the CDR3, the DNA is TGTGCCAGCAGCTTTAGAGCGGGAGGAGGCACAGATACGCAGTATTTT. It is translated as CASSFRAGGGTDTQYF.

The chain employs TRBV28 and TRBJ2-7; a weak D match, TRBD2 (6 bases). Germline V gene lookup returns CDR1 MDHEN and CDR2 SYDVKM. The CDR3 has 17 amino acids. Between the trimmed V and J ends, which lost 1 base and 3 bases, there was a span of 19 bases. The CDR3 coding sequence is TGTGCCAGCAGTTTATTTTTAACGGGGGTAGCTCTCTACGAGCAGTACTTC. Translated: CASSLFLTGVALYEQYF.

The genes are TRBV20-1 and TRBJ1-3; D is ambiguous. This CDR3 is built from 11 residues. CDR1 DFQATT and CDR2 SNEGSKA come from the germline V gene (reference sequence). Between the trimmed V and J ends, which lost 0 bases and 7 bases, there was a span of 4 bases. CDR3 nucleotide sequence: TGCAGTGCTAGAGAGAGGAACACCATATATTTT. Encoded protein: CSARERNTIYF.

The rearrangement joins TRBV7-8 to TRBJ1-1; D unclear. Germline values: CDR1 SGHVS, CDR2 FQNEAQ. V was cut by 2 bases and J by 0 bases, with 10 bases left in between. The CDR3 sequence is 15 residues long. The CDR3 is CASSLSSYMNTEAFF. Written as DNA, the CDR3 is TGTGCCAGCAGCTTATCCAGTTACATGAACACTGAAGCTTTCTTT.